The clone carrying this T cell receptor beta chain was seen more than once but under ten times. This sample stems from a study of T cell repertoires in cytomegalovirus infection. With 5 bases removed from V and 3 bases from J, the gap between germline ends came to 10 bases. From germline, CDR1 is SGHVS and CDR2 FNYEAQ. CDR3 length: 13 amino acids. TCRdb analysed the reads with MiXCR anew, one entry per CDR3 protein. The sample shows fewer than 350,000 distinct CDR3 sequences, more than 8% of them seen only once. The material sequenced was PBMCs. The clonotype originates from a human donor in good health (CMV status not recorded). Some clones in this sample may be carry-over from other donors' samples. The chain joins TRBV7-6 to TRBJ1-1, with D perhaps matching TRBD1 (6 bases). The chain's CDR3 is CASSRGGDTEAFF. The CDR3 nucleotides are TGTGCCAGCAGCCGAGGGGGGGACACTGAAGCTTTCTTT.